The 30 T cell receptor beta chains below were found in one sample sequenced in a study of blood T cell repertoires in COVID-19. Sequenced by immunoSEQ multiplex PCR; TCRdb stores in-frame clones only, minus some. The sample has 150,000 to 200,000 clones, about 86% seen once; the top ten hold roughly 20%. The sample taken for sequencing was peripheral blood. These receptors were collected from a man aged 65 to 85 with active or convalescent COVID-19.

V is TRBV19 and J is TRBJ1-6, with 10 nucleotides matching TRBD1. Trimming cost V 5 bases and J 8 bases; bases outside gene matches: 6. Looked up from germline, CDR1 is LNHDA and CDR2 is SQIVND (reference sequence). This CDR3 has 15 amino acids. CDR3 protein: CASSPPTGGYSPLHF. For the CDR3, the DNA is TGTGCCAGTAGTCCCCCGACAGGGGGCTATTCACCCCTCCACTTT.

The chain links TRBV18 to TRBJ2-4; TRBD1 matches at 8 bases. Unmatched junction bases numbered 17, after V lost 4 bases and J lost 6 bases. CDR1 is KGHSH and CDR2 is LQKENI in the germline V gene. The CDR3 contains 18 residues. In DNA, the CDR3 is TGTGCCAGCTCACACCCCAGCGAGGGGACAACAGGGGGAAACATTCAGTACTTC. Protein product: CASSHPSEGTTGGNIQYF. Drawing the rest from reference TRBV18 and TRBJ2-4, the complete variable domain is NAGVMQNPRHLVRRRGQEARLRCSPMKGHSHVYWYRQLPEEGLKFMVYLQKENIIDESGMPKERFSAEFPKEGPSILRIQQVVRGDSAAYFCASSHPSEGTTGGNIQYFGAGTRLSVL.

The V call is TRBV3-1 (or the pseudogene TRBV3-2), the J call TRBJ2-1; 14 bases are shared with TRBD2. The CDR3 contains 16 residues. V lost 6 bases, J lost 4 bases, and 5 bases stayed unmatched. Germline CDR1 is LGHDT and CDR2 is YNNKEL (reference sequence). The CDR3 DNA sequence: TGTGCCAGCAGACCCGGGACTAGCGGGAGTTACAATGAGCAGTTCTTC. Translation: CASRPGTSGSYNEQFF.

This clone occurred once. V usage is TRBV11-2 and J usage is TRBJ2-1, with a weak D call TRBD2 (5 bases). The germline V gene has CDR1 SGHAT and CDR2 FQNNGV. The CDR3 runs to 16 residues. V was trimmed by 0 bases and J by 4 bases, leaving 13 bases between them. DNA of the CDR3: TGTGCCAGCAGCTTAGATCGGGGATCCCTTTACAATGAGCAGTTCTTC. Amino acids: CASSLDRGSLYNEQFF.

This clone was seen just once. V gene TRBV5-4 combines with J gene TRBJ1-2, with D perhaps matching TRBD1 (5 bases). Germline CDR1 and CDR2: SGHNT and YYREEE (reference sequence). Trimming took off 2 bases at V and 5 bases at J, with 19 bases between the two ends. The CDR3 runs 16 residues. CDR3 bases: TGTGCCAGCAGCTTTTTTCCGGGACTCGGAGGATATGGCTACACCTTC. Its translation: CASSFFPGLGGYGYTF.

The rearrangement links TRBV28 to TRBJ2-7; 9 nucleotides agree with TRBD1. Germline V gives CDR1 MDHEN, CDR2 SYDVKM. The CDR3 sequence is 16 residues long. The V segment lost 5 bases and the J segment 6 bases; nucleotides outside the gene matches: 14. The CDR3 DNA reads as TGTGCCAGCAGTCCCCCGGGGACAGGGCGGTTCGGCGAGCAGTACTTC. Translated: CASSPPGTGRFGEQYF.

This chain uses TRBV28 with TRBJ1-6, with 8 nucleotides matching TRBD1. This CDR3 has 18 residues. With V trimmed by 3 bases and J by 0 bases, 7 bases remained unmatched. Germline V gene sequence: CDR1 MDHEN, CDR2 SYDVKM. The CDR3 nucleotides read TGTGCCAGCAGTTTCGGACAGGGTAGGGGCTCCTATAATTCACCCCTCCACTTT. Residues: CASSFGQGRGSYNSPLHF.

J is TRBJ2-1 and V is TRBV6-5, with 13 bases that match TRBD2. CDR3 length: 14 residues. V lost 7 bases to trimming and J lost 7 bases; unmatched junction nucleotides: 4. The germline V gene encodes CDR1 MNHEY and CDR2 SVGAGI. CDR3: CASTPGLAGNEQFF. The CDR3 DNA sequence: TGTGCCAGCACCCCGGGACTAGCGGGGAATGAGCAGTTCTTC.

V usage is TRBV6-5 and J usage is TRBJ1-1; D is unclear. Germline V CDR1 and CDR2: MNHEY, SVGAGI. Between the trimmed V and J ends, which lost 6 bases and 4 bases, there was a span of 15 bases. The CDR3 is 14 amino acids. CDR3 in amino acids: CASRREVVSTEAFF. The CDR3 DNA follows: TGTGCCAGCAGAAGGGAGGTAGTGAGCACTGAAGCTTTCTTT.

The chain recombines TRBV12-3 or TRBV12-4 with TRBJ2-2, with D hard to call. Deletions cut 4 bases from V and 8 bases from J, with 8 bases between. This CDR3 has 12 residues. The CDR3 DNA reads TGTGCCAGCAGTTCCCCCGGGGGGGAGCTGTTTTTT. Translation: CASSSPGGELFF.

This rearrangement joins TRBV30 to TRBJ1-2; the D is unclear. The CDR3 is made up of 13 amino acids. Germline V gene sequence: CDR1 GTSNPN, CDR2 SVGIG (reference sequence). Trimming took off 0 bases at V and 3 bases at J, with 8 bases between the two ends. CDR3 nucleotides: TGTGCCTGGAGTGTAGACGGGTACTATGGCTACACCTTC. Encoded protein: CAWSVDGYYGYTF.

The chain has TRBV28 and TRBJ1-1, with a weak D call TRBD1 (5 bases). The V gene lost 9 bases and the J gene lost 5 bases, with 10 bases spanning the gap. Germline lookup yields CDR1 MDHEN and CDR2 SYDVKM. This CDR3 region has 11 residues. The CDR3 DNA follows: TGTGCCAGTCAGGGAAATACTGAAGCTTTCTTT. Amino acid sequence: CASQGNTEAFF.

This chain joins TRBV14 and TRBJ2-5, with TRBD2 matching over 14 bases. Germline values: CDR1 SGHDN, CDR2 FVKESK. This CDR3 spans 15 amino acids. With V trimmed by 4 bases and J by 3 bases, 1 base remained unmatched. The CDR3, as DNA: TGTGCCAGCAGCCCGGGACTAGCGGGAGAAGAGACCCAGTACTTC. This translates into CASSPGLAGEETQYF.

The CDR3 is CASSQNSGADEQFF. In DNA form, the CDR3 reads TGTGCCAGCAGCCAAAACTCAGGGGCGGATGAGCAGTTCTTC. The chain recombines TRBV7-2 with TRBJ2-1; D may be TRBD1 (6 bases). The CDR3 sequence is 14 residues long. Germline V lookup: CDR1 SGHTA, CDR2 FQGNSA. V lost 5 bases to trimming and J lost 8 bases, with 16 bases between them.

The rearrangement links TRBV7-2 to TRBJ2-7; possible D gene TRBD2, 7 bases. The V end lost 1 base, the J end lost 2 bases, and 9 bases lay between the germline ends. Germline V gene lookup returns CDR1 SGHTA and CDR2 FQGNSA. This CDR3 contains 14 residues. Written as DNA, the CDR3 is TGTGCCAGCAGCTTAGGGCGGGGGCCCTACGAGCAGTACTTC. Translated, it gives CASSLGRGPYEQYF.

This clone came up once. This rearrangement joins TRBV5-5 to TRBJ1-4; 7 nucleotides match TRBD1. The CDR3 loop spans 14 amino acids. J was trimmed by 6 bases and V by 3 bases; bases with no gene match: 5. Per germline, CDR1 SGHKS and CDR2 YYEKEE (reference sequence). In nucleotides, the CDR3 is TGTGCCAGCAGCTCGGGACAGTGGGATGAAAAACTGTTTTTT. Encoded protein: CASSSGQWDEKLFF.

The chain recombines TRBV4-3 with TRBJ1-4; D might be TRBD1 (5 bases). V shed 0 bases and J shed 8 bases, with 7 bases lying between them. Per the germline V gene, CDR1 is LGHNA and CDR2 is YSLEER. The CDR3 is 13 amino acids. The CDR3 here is CASSQDWGEKLFF. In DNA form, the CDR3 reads TGCGCCAGCAGCCAAGATTGGGGCGAAAAACTGTTTTTT.

Here the CDR3 DNA reads TGTGCCTGGAAAGGGGCTTCTGGAAACACCATATATTTT. Translating it yields CAWKGASGNTIYF. The V and J genes are TRBV30 and TRBJ1-3, with D maybe TRBD1 (5 bases). CDR3 length equals 13 residues. Looked up from germline, CDR1 is GTSNPN and CDR2 is SVGIG (reference sequence). Between the trimmed V and J ends, which lost 4 bases and 1 base, there was a span of 8 bases.

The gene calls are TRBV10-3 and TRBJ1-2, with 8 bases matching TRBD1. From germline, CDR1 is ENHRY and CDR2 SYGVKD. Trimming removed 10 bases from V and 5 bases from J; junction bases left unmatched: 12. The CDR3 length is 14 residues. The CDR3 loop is CASRMTGVWYGYTF. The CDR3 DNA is TGTGCCAGCCGCATGACAGGGGTTTGGTATGGCTACACCTTC.

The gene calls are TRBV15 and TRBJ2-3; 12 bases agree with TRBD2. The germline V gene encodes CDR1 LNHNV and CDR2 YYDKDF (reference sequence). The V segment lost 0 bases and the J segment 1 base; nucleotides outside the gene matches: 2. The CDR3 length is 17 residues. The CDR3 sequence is CATSRDLAGGGTDTQYF. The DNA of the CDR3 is TGTGCCACCAGCAGAGATCTAGCGGGGGGGGGCACAGATACGCAGTATTTT.

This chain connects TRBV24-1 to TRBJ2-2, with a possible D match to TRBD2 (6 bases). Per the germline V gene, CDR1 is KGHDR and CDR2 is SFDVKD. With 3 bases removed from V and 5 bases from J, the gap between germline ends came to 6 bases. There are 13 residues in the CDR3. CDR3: CATSDRGTGELFF. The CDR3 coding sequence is TGTGCCACCAGTGATCGGGGGACCGGGGAGCTGTTTTTT.

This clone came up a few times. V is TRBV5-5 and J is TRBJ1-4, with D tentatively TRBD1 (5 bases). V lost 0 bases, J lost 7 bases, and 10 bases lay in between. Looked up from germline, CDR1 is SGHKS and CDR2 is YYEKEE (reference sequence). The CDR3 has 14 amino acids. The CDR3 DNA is TGTGCCAGCAGCTTGGGTGGGGCAGGTGAAAAACTGTTTTTT. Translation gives CASSLGGAGEKLFF.

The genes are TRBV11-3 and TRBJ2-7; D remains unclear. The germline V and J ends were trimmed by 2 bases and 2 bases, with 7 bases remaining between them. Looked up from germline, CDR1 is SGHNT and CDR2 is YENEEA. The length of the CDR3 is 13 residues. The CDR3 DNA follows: TGTGCCAGCAGCTTAACAGAAACCTACGAGCAGTACTTC. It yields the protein CASSLTETYEQYF.

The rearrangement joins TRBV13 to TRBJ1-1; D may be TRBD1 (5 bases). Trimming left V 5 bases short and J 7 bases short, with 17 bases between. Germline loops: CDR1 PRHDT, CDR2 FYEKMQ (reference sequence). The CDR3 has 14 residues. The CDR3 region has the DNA TGTGCCAGCAGCCTTAGACGGGGGTACGGTGAAGCTTTCTTT. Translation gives CASSLRRGYGEAFF.

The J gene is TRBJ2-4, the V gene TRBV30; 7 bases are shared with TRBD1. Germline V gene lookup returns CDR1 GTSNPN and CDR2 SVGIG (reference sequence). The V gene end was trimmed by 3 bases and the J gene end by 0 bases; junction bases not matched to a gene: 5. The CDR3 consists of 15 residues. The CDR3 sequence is CAWRARDRAKNIQYF. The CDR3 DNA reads TGTGCCTGGAGGGCTCGGGACAGAGCCAAAAACATTCAGTACTTC.

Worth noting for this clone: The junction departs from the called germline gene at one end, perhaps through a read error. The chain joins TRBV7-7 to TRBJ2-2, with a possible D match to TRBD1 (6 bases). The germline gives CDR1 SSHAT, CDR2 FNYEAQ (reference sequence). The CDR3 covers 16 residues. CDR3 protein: CASSQTLQGNTGELFF. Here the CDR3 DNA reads TGTGCTAGCAGCCAGACCTTACAGGGGAACACCGGGGAGCTGTTTTTT. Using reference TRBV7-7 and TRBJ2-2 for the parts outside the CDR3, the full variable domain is GAGVSQSPRYKVTKRGQDVTLRCDPISSHATLYWYQQALGQGPEFLTYFNYEAQPDKSGLPSDRFSAERPEGSISTLTIQRTEQRDSAMYRCASSQTLQGNTGELFFGEGSRLTVL.

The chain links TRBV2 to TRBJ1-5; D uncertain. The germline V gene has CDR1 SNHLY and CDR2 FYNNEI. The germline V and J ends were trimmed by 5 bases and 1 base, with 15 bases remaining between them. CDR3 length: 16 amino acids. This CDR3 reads CASSPRATRSNQPQHF. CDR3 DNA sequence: TGTGCCAGCAGTCCCCGGGCCACTAGGAGCAATCAGCCCCAGCATTTT.

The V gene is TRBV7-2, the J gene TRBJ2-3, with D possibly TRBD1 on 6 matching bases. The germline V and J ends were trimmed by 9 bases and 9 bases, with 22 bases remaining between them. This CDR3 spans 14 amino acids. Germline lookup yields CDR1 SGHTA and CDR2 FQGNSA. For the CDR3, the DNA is TGTGCCAGTTCTGTGACAGGTTTTCAGGTAACGCAGTATTTT. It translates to CASSVTGFQVTQYF.

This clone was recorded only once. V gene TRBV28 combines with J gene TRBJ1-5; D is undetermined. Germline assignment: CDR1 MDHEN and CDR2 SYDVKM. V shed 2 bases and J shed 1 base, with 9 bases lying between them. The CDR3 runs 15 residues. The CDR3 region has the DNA TGTGCCAGCAGTTTACTAGACTGGAGCAATCAGCCCCAGCATTTT. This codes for CASSLLDWSNQPQHF.

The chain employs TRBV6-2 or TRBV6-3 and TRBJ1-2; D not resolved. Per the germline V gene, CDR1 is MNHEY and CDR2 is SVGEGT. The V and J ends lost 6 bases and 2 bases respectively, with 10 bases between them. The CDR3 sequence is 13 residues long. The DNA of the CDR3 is TGTGCCAGCAGCCCTACAGAGAACTATGGCTACACCTTC. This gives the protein CASSPTENYGYTF.